This is a list of T cell receptor beta chains from one sample in a study of T cell changes during pregnancy in multiple sclerosis. Sequencing was performed with immunoSEQ multiplex PCR; in TCRdb, only in-frame clones are kept and a portion is missing. This sample has approximately 29,000 clones, with nearly 90% found just once. Source: CD4+ T cells from peripheral blood mononuclear cells, taken in the second trimester of pregnancy. These receptors were collected from a female donor with multiple sclerosis, enrolled in a pregnancy study. CDR3s include the opening cysteine and the closing phenylalanine or tryptophan. D genes are given only for firm matches. Clone sizes are given selectively: once, few, many, or a class where the clone is expanded.

j_gene	d_gene	abundance	v_gene	CDR3nt	CDR3aa
TRBJ2-1	TRBD2	medium-sized	TRBV7-3	TGTGCCAGCAGCTTTGGACTAGCGGGGAACAATGAGCAGTTCTTC	CASSFGLAGNNEQFF
TRBJ1-5	NA	few	TRBV2	TGTGCCAGCAGTGAATCAGGGAGCAATCAGCCCCAGCATTTT	CASSESGSNQPQHF
TRBJ1-1	NA	NA	TRBV29-1	TGCAGCGTTGCATCCAGGTCGAACACTGAAGCTTTCTTT	CSVASRSNTEAFF
TRBJ2-3	NA	NA	TRBV5-4	TGTGCCAGCAGCGTCCGAGGCACAGATACGCAGTATTTT	CASSVRGTDTQYF
TRBJ1-2	NA	NA	TRBV7-9	TGTGCCAGCAGCTCCGGCCGGGGAGGCAACTATGGCTACACCTTC	CASSSGRGGNYGYTF
TRBJ2-2	TRBD2	NA	TRBV5-4	TGTGCCAGCAGCGTCCTAGCGGGGGGGCAAAGCGGGGAGCTGTTTTTT	CASSVLAGGQSGELFF
TRBJ1-1	NA	NA	TRBV11-2	TGTGCCAGCAGCTTCCGGGGGGTATCCACTGAAGCTTTCTTT	CASSFRGVSTEAFF
TRBJ2-1	NA	NA	TRBV6-6	TGTGCCAGCAGTTCAGGGTCCTACAATGAGCAGTTCTTC	CASSSGSYNEQFF
TRBJ2-7	TRBD2	NA	TRBV9	TGTGCCAGCAGCTTTAGCGGGGGGGGGTACGAGCAGTACTTC	CASSFSGGGYEQYF
TRBJ1-2	NA	NA	TRBV27	TGTGCCAGCAGCCATTGGCTGGCGGGGAACTATGGCTACACCTTC	CASSHWLAGNYGYTF
TRBJ2-3	NA	NA	TRBV7-3	TGTGCCAGCAGCTGGGGCGGTAACACAGATACGCAGTATTTT	CASSWGGNTDTQYF
TRBJ1-6	TRBD1	NA	TRBV9	TGTGCCAGCAGCGTAGGGCAGGGGGTTAGGGATAATTCACCCCTCCACTTT	CASSVGQGVRDNSPLHF
TRBJ2-5	TRBD1	NA	TRBV5-1	TGCGCCAGCAGCCGGTTCGGACAGGGCGGAGAGACCCAGTACTTC	CASSRFGQGGETQYF
TRBJ2-7	NA	NA	TRBV11-2	TGTGCCAGCAGCTTTGTTCCACAATACAACGATAACGAGCAGTACTTC	CASSFVPQYNDNEQYF
TRBJ1-2	TRBD1	NA	TRBV6-6	TGTGCCAGCAGGGGACAGGGTAACTATGGCTACACCTTC	CASRGQGNYGYTF
TRBJ2-2	TRBD1	NA	TRBV5-4	TGTGCCAGCAGCCAGGGGGCGAAGGACACCGGGGAGCTGTTTTTT	CASSQGAKDTGELFF
TRBJ1-2	NA	medium-sized	TRBV29-1	TGCAGCGTCTTTTGGACCGCAGCGGCTGGCTACACCTTC	CSVFWTAAAGYTF
TRBJ2-7	TRBD1	NA	TRBV28	TGTGCCAGCAGTTTAAGGTCCAGGACAGGGTTCGGGGAGCAGTACTTC	CASSLRSRTGFGEQYF
TRBJ1-1	NA	NA	TRBV19	TGTGCCACGCTAACATCCTGGGCCCACACTGAAGCTTTCTTT	CATLTSWAHTEAFF
TRBJ2-1	NA	NA	TRBV4-3	TGCGCCAGCTCCCCGGACATAAGTTACAATGAGCAGTTCTTC	CASSPDISYNEQFF
TRBJ2-2	NA	NA	TRBV10-1	TGCGCCAACCCCCCCCGGGTCAAGAACAGGGTTGAGCTGTTTTTT	CANPPRVKNRVELFF
TRBJ1-2	NA	NA	TRBV30	TGTGCCTGGAGTGTACTCCTGTTATATGGCTACACCTTC	CAWSVLLLYGYTF
TRBJ1-6	NA	NA	TRBV5-6	TGTGCCAGCAGCTTGGCTAGTGGTGGTCCCCTCCACTTT	CASSLASGGPLHF
TRBJ2-1	TRBD2	NA	TRBV2	TGTGCCACGTCAATGTTAGGCGGGGGGCCGGGGGAGCAGTTCTTC	CATSMLGGGPGEQFF
TRBJ1-2	NA	NA	TRBV19	TGTGCCAGTAGTATTAGCGCGTCCGCTACCGTCTATGGCTACACCTTC	CASSISASATVYGYTF
TRBJ2-1	NA	once	TRBV10-1	TGCGCCAGCAGTGAGTCGGGCAGGGGCGAGGGTGAGCAGTTCTTC	CASSESGRGEGEQFF
TRBJ2-3	NA	NA	TRBV18	TGTGCCAGCTCACCACCGCCCTTGCTAGGAGATACGCAGTATTTT	CASSPPPLLGDTQYF
TRBJ2-5	NA	NA	TRBV5-1	TGCGCCAGCAGGGGAGGGGGGGACTTTGTGACCCAGTACTTC	CASRGGGDFVTQYF
TRBJ1-1	NA	NA	TRBV9	TGTGCCAGCAGCGTAACCCCAGTCCTGAACACTGAAGCTTTCTTT	CASSVTPVLNTEAFF
TRBJ1-1	NA	NA	TRBV5-1	TGCGCCAGCAGCTTGGTCACCGCTTCGACAGGCCCTCAAGCTTTCTTT	CASSLVTASTGPQAFF
TRBJ1-1	TRBD1	NA	TRBV5-1	TGCGCCAGCAGTCAGGGACAGAGAAGGGGAGGAGCTTTCTTT	CASSQGQRRGGAFF
TRBJ1-5	NA	NA	TRBV6-6	TGTGCCAGCAGTTACTCGGAGATTAGCAATCAGCCCCAGCATTTT	CASSYSEISNQPQHF
TRBJ2-7	TRBD1	NA	TRBV5-1	TGCGCCAGCAGTACCCCGGGACAGGCCTACGAGCAGTACTTC	CASSTPGQAYEQYF
TRBJ1-4	TRBD1	NA	TRBV6-5	TGTGCCAGCAGTTACTTCTACAGGGGGGATGAAAAACTGTTTTTT	CASSYFYRGDEKLFF
TRBJ1-5	NA	NA	TRBV19	TGTGCCAGTAGTATCGGTGAGGGTGTGATTGTCAATCAGCCCCAGCATTTT	CASSIGEGVIVNQPQHF
TRBJ1-6	TRBD1	NA	TRBV5-1	TGCGCCAGCAGCGGAGAGGGGGCTGGCAATTCACCCCTCCACTTT	CASSGEGAGNSPLHF
TRBJ1-2	TRBD1	NA	TRBV30	TGTGCCTGGAGATCGGGCAGGGGGCGAAGCTATGGCTACACCTTC	CAWRSGRGRSYGYTF
TRBJ2-3	TRBD2	NA	TRBV5-1	TGCGCCAGCAGGGGGACTAGAGACCTAGATACGCAGTATTTT	CASRGTRDLDTQYF
TRBJ1-1	NA	NA	TRBV6-6	TGTGCCAGCAGTTACTCCCGGTTCCGAAGGAACACTGAAGCTTTCTTT	CASSYSRFRRNTEAFF
TRBJ2-5	NA	NA	TRBV6-1	TGTGCCAGCAGTGAAGCGCTCCGGGGGCAAGAGACCCAGTACTTC	CASSEALRGQETQYF
TRBJ1-4	NA	NA	TRBV6-6	TGTGCCACACCAGGGGAAAAACTGTTTTTT	CATPGEKLFF
TRBJ1-1	TRBD1	NA	TRBV19	TGTGCCAGTAGTATTAGGGACAGGGGTGGAACTTTCTTT	CASSIRDRGGTFF